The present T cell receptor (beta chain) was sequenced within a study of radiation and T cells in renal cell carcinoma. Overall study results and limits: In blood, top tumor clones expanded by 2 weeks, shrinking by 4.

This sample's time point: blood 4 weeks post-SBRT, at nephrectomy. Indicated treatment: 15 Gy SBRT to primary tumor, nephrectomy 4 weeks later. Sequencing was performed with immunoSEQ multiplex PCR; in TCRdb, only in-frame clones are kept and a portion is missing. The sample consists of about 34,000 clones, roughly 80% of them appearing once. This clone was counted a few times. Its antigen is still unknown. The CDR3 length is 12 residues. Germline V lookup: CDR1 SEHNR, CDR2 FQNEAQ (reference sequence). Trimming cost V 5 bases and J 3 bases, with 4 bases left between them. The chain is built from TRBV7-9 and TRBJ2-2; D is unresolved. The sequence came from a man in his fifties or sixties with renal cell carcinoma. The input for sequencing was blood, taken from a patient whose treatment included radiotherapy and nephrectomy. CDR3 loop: CASSPYTGELFF. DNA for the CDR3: TGTGCCAGCAGCCCGTACACCGGGGAGCTGTTTTTT.